This TCR beta chain emerged from a study of CD8 T cells in ankylosing spondylitis. TCRdb recomputed calls from the 5' RACE reads with MiXCR, one row per CDR3 protein. Seen here are about 270,000 distinct CDR3 sequences, approximately 30% observed once, and the top ten hold approximately 4%. Sequenced: blood, either unsorted or a sorted T cell fraction (not recorded which). This TCR derives from a male donor with ankylosing spondylitis or in good health (not recorded which).

CDR3 DNA sequence: TGTGCCACCAGCGGGAGGGGAGGGGAAGCGCAGTATTTT. It yields the protein CATSGRGGEAQYF. The chain employs TRBV15 and TRBJ2-3; 7 nucleotides match TRBD2. Germline CDR1 is LNHNV and CDR2 is YYDKDF (reference sequence). The J segment lost 10 bases and the V segment lost 5 bases, leaving 9 bases of the junction unmatched. This CDR3 spans 13 amino acids.